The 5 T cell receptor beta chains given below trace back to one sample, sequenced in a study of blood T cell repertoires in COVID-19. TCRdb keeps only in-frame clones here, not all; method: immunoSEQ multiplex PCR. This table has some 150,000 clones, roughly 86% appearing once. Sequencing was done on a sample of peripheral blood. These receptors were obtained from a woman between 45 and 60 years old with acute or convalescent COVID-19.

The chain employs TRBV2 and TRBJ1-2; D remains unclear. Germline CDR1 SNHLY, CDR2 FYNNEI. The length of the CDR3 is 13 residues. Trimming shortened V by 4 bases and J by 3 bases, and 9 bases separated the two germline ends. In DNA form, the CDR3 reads TGTGCCAGCAGTGGGAGTCCCGACTATGGCTACACCTTC. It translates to CASSGSPDYGYTF.

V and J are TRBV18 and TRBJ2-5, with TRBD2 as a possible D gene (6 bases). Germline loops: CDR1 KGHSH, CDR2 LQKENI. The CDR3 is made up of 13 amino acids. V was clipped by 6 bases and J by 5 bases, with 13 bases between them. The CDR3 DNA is TGTGCCAGCTCCCCCTTTGGGGGGGAGACCCAGTACTTC. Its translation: CASSPFGGETQYF.

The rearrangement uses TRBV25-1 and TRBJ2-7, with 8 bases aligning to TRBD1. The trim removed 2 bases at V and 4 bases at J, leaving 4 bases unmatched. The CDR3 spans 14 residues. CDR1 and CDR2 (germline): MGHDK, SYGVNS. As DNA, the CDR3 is TGTGCCAGCAGTGAAGACAGGGGCGGTTACGAGCAGTACTTC. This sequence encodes CASSEDRGGYEQYF.

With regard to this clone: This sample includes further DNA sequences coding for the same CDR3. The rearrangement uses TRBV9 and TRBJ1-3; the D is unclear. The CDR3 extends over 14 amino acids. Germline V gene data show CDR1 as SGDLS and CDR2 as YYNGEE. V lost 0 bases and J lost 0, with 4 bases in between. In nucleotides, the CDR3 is TGTGCCAGCAGCGTAGGACTCTCTGGAAACACCATATATTTT. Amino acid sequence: CASSVGLSGNTIYF.

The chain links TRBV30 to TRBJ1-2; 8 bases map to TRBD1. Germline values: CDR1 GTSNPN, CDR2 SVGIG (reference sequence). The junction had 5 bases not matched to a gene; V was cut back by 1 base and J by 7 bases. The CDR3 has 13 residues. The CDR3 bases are TGTGCCTGGAGTGATCAGGGGGCGGTTGGCTACACCTTC. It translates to CAWSDQGAVGYTF.